This T cell receptor (beta chain) derives from a study of technical replicates of blood from a few donors. Trimming stripped 5 bases from V and 7 bases from J, with 18 bases between. This CDR3 contains 15 residues. CDR1 and CDR2 (germline): MDHEN, SYDVKM. This table comes from immunoSEQ multiplex PCR, and its TCRdb copy is limited to in-frame clones, with some not included. Here the sample spans 45,000 to 55,000 clones, approximately 95% being singletons. The sequence was obtained from a human donor in good health. Sequenced material: T cells isolated from PBMCs. The genes are TRBV28 and TRBJ1-5; D might be TRBD1 (6 bases). CDR3 residues: CASSIRGRDSQPQHF. Here the CDR3 DNA reads TGTGCCAGCAGTATTAGGGGGAGGGATAGCCAGCCCCAGCATTTT.